One T cell receptor (beta chain) is described in this entry. What it binds is unknown. Time point described: week 5, during vaccination. What each vaccine dose contained was 300 ug of mutant IDH1 20-mer peptide, accompanied by topical imiquimod. The sample belongs to a study of a mutant IDH1 vaccine in newly diagnosed glioma. Study-level information: Treated patients had a mean age of about 40 years and a sex split that was around 62% male and approximately 40% female.

V shed 2 bases and J shed 4 bases, with 17 bases lying between them. The CDR3 spans 16 residues. Germline V lookup: CDR1 PRHDT, CDR2 FYEKMQ (reference sequence). Study-level findings and limits: Among patients, about 94% showed immune responses induced by the vaccine.

Assay: immunoSEQ multiplex PCR; the TCRdb copy retains only in-frame clones and omits some. The repertoire holds about 25,000 clones, with 77% as singletons. The chain is built from TRBV13 and TRBJ1-1; no clear D. The sequenced sample was PBMCs, obtained from a glioma patient whose treatment included an IDH1 peptide vaccine. This clonotype was sampled from a man aged 40-49 years with glioma. The CDR3 sequence is CASSLRLEELSTEAFF. CDR3 DNA: TGTGCCAGCAGCTTACGGCTCGAGGAGCTGAGCACTGAAGCTTTCTTT.